This T cell receptor (beta chain) was identified in a study of cytomegalovirus exposure and HLA in healthy donors. Study results and limitations: Immune exposure information available was restricted to CMV serostatus. Rare TCR sequences dominated, though some public TCRs recurred in many donors. The authors enumerated 150 to 200 TCR beta chains as linked to cytomegalovirus. With further analysis later on, most CMV-associated TCR beta chains appeared HLA-restricted.

A note on this clone: Its antigen is undetermined.

The PCR had 60 Vbeta and 13 Jbeta primers. Profiling relied on immunoSEQ multiplex PCR, and the TCRdb table lists in-frame clones only, not all of them. This sample has 120,000 or so clones; around 80% occur once, and the top ten carry more than 3%. The receptor comes from a man aged 25-45 years in good health and CMV-seronegative. The sample comprised PBMCs.

CDR3 region: CSLLRNTEAFF. Written as DNA, the CDR3 is TGCAGCCTTCTTAGGAACACTGAAGCTTTCTTT. The J gene is TRBJ1-1, the V gene TRBV29-1; D call uncertain. With 8 bases removed from V and 1 base from J, the gap between germline ends came to 8 bases. Germline lookup yields CDR1 SQVTM and CDR2 ANQGSEA. The CDR3 has 11 residues.